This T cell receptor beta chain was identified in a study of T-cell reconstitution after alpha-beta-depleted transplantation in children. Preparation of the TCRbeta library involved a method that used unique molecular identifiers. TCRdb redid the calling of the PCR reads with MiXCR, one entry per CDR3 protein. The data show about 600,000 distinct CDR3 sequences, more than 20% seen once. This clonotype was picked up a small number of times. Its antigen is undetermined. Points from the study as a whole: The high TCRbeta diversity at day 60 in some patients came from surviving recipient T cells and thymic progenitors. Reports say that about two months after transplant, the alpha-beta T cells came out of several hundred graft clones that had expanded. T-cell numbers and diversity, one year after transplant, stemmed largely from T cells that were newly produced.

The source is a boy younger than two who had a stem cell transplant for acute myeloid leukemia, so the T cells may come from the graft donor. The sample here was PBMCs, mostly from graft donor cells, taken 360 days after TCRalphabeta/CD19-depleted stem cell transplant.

CDR3 protein: CSASPIKRGYTDTQYF. CDR3 in DNA: TGCAGTGCTAGTCCGATAAAACGGGGTTACACAGATACGCAGTATTTT. V is TRBV20-1 and J is TRBJ2-3, with D tentatively TRBD2 (5 bases). The CDR3 covers 16 residues. The V end was cut by 3 bases, the J end by 2 bases, with 18 bases between. The germline gives CDR1 DFQATT, CDR2 SNEGSKA (reference sequence).